These T cell receptor beta chains were read from a single sample in a study of human T cells and chemical hapten exposure. TCRdb passed the RACE reads through MiXCR, listing each CDR3 protein once. This table holds some 190,000 distinct CDR3 sequences, more than 20% found once. Sequenced material: whole blood, taken in connection with sensitization to the hapten diphenylcyclopropenone (DPC). Source of these receptors: a woman between 45 and 65 years old with alopecia areata. Some clones in this sample may be carry-over from other donors' samples. CDR3s include the opening cysteine and the closing phenylalanine or tryptophan. D genes are given only for firm matches. Only part of the rows carry a size: once, few, many, or a class if the clone is expanded.

NA TRBJ1-1 TRBD1 TRBV28 TGTGCCAGCAGTGGACAGGGAGGTGGAACTGAAGCTTTCTTT CASSGQGGGTEAFF
NA TRBJ2-3 NA TRBV10-2 TGCGCCAGCAGGGCTCAGGCGGGGGATACGCAGTATTTT CASRAQAGDTQYF
NA TRBJ1-5 NA TRBV3-1 TGTGCCAGCAGCCCGGACACGGCTCGTCAGCCCCAGCATTTT CASSPDTARQPQHF
NA TRBJ2-1 TRBD2 TRBV4-1 TGCGCCAGCAGCCAAGCTAGCGGGAGGGTCGGTGAGCAGTTCTTC CASSQASGRVGEQFF
few TRBJ2-3 NA TRBV5-5 TGTGCCAGCAGCTTAGATGCGGGTACAGATACGCAGTATTTT CASSLDAGTDTQYF
NA TRBJ2-4 NA TRBV7-8 TGTGCCAGCAGCTTAGGGACCGGCAACATTCAGTACTTC CASSLGTGNIQYF
NA TRBJ2-3 NA TRBV11-2 TGTGCCAGCAGCCTCCGAACAGCCACAGATACGCAGTATTTT CASSLRTATDTQYF
NA TRBJ2-3 NA TRBV29-1 TGCAGCGTTTATACAGGGTTATCTTCAGATACGCAGTATTTT CSVYTGLSSDTQYF
NA TRBJ2-2 NA TRBV15 TGTGCCACCAACAAGGGGCCGAACACCGGGGAGCTGTTTTTT CATNKGPNTGELFF
few TRBJ2-3 NA TRBV7-3 TGTGCCAGCAGCGCTCAAGGGCCCCCGCAGTATTTT CASSAQGPPQYF
few TRBJ2-6 TRBD2 TRBV20-1 TGCAGTGCTAGGCTAGCGGGAGCCAGCTCTGGGGCCAACGTCCTGACTTTC CSARLAGASSGANVLTF
NA TRBJ1-5 NA TRBV12-5 TGTGCTAGTGGTTTGCAGGGACAGCCCCAGCATTTT CASGLQGQPQHF
NA TRBJ2-1 TRBD1 TRBV7-6 TGTGCCAGCAGCTTAAAACAGGGGGCTGAGCAGTTCTTC CASSLKQGAEQFF
NA TRBJ2-4 TRBD1 TRBV25-1 TGTGCCAGCAGTGAAAGGGTCGGGACAGTGACAGCCAAAAACATTCAGTACTTC CASSERVGTVTAKNIQYF
few TRBJ2-5 NA TRBV20-1 TGCATTAGGCAAGGCCAGTACTTC CIRQGQYF
NA TRBJ2-5 NA TRBV3-1 TGTGCCAGCAGCCAAGGCGCTAAAGAGACCCAGTACTTC CASSQGAKETQYF
few TRBJ1-1 TRBD1 TRBV29-1 TGCAGCGCAGGACAGGGGACGAGTGAAGCTTTCTTT CSAGQGTSEAFF
few TRBJ2-1 NA TRBV11-2 TGTGCCAGCAGCTTTCAATACAATGAGCAGTTCTTC CASSFQYNEQFF
NA TRBJ2-1 TRBD2 TRBV5-6 TGTGCCAGCATCCAAGCGGGAGGGCCGTGGAATGAGCAGTTCTTC CASIQAGGPWNEQFF
NA TRBJ1-1 NA TRBV20-1 TGCAGTGCTAGACCGTACAGGGTTCGAGGGAACACTGAAGCTTTCTTT CSARPYRVRGNTEAFF
many TRBJ2-3 TRBD2 TRBV7-2 TGTGCCAGCAGCTTCGGACTAGCGGGAGGGTTTGCAGATACGCAGTATTTT CASSFGLAGGFADTQYF
few TRBJ2-7 TRBD2 TRBV20-1 TGCAGTGCTAGTCCCCCTAGCGGGAGCTACGAGCAGTACTTC CSASPPSGSYEQYF
few TRBJ2-3 TRBD2 TRBV12-3/TRBV12-4 TGTGCCAGCAGCCGACTAGCGGGAGGCAGCACAGATACGCAGTATTTT CASSRLAGGSTDTQYF
once TRBJ2-2 NA TRBV10-3 TGTGCCATCAAAAGCGCGACCGGGGAGCTGTTTTTT CAIKSATGELFF
NA TRBJ1-6 TRBD1 TRBV7-2 TGTGCCAGCAGCTCGTACAGGGGTGGTAATTCACCCCTCCACTTT CASSSYRGGNSPLHF
few TRBJ2-4 NA TRBV11-3 TGTGCCAGCAGCTCTTGGGAAAACATTCAGTACTTC CASSSWENIQYF
few TRBJ1-3 NA TRBV19 TGTGCCAGTTGGACGGGAAACACCATATATTTT CASWTGNTIYF
NA TRBJ2-1 NA TRBV2 TGTGCCAGAGCCCAGGAGACTGAGTTTGAGCAGTTCTTC CARAQETEFEQFF
few TRBJ2-5 NA TRBV10-3 TGTGCCATCAGTGATTACAGTCGGGCCTCGGAGACCCAGTACTTC CAISDYSRASETQYF
few TRBJ2-5 NA TRBV29-1 TGCAGCGCCGGGACTCACCAAGAGACCCAGTACTTC CSAGTHQETQYF
NA TRBJ1-2 TRBD1 TRBV20-1 TGCAGTGCTACCATCACAGGGGCGAATGGCTACACCTTC CSATITGANGYTF
NA TRBJ2-5 NA TRBV27 TGTGCCAGCAGTTCCGGGACAAAGCTCTATTGGTACCAAGAGACCCAGTACTTC CASSSGTKLYWYQETQYF
NA TRBJ1-1 NA TRBV29-1 TGCAGCGCCTTCCGGGGCAGTGACGCTGAAGCTTTCTTT CSAFRGSDAEAFF
few TRBJ2-7 NA TRBV12-3/TRBV12-4 TGTGCCAGCAGTTCCTGGACCGGCTGGGAGCAGTACTTC CASSSWTGWEQYF
few TRBJ2-7 TRBD1 TRBV3-1 TGTGCCAGCAGCCGGTCCGGGACAGGAGCTTACGAGCAGTACTTC CASSRSGTGAYEQYF
NA TRBJ2-1 NA TRBV5-1 TGCGCCAGCAGCTCGGCCTTACGGAATGAGCAGTTCTTC CASSSALRNEQFF
few TRBJ1-5 NA TRBV6-6 TGTGCCAGCACGGGCAGGGGATATCAGCCCCAGCATTTT CASTGRGYQPQHF
NA TRBJ2-1 TRBD1 TRBV7-6 TGTGCCAGCAGCTCAGGGACAGGGGGCTACAATGAGCAGTTCTTC CASSSGTGGYNEQFF
NA TRBJ2-7 TRBD1 TRBV5-4 TGTGCCAGCAGCTTGGGGGGAGTCGACAGGGGATACGAGCAGTACTTC CASSLGGVDRGYEQYF
once TRBJ2-5 NA TRBV9 TGTGCCAGCAGCGTAGACATGCGGAGCCAAGAGACCCAGTACTTC CASSVDMRSQETQYF
few TRBJ2-3 NA TRBV27 TGTGCCAGCAGTCCAACTAGCAGTAGGGCAGATACGCAGTATTTT CASSPTSSRADTQYF
NA TRBJ2-7 NA TRBV6-2/TRBV6-3 TGTGCCAGCAGTCGTCGGCTCCTTAGCTCCTACGAGCAGTACTTC CASSRRLLSSYEQYF
NA TRBJ2-5 NA TRBV5-1 TGCGCCAGCAGCCCCCGATCGGTATCATGGGAGACCCAGTACTTC CASSPRSVSWETQYF
few TRBJ2-5 TRBD2 TRBV5-1 TGCGCCAGCAGCTTGAGCCTAAGCGGGAGGGCCGATCGGTACTTC CASSLSLSGRADRYF
NA TRBJ2-1 TRBD2 TRBV5-1 TGCGCCAGCAGCCGAGAGACTAGCGGGGCGAACAATGAGCAGTTCTTC CASSRETSGANNEQFF
few TRBJ1-4 NA TRBV9 TGTGCCAGCAGCTCCAGCCGAGGACTAACTAATGAAAAACTGTTTTTT CASSSSRGLTNEKLFF
NA TRBJ2-3 NA TRBV5-4 TGTGCCAGCAGCTTGGATTCTTTCACAGATACGCAGTATTTT CASSLDSFTDTQYF
NA TRBJ2-2 NA TRBV21-1 TGTGCCAGCAGCAAAGCGCTCTACACCGGGGAGCTGTTTTTT CASSKALYTGELFF
NA TRBJ2-3 NA TRBV6-1 TGTGCCAGCAGTTCGGAAGATCCAAGCACAGATACGCAGTATTTT CASSSEDPSTDTQYF
few TRBJ1-1 NA TRBV5-4 TGTGCCAGCAGCGGACTGACAGTGAACACTGAAGCTTTCTTT CASSGLTVNTEAFF